This TCR beta chain was sequenced in a study of T cells in localized non-small cell lung cancer. On this clone itself: Its target is not known.

Study-wide points: Higher T cell density in the blood was associated with longer overall survival, whereas higher adjacent-lung clonality associated with shorter survival. Researchers found a median around 50 of the top 100 tumor clones in adjacent lung.

Measured with immunoSEQ multiplex PCR; TCRdb has only the in-frame clones, and not every one. This sample has 50,000 to 75,000 clones; 70% to 90% occur once, and the top ten carry approximately 22%. This CDR3 is built from 15 residues. Trimming took off 2 bases at V and 4 bases at J, with 14 bases between the two ends. Germline CDR1 and CDR2: KGHSH and LQKENI. The genes are TRBV18 and TRBJ1-2; D is perhaps TRBD1 (5 bases). The TCR was taken from a man aged 35 to 70 with stage I squamous cell lung carcinoma. Specimen: peripheral blood, collected before any cancer treatment. CDR3 protein: CASSPSTPGGYGYTF. In DNA, the CDR3 is TGTGCCAGCTCACCATCGACTCCTGGGGGCTATGGCTACACCTTC.